A selection of T cell receptor beta chains follows, all from one sample in a study of cytomegalovirus exposure and HLA in healthy donors. Clones were sequenced by immunoSEQ multiplex PCR, and TCRdb holds only the in-frame ones, with some missing. In the table there are 180,000 or so clones, about 89% of which are singletons. Material for sequencing was PBMCs. All receptors derive from a man younger than 45 in good health and CMV-seropositive. Each CDR3 is given with its conserved first and last residue. Fields, in order: D gene, J gene, clone size, V gene, CDR3 protein, CDR3 DNA. A D gene is named only where the DNA matches it firmly. Size tells how often a clone was seen (once, few, many) or the class of an expanded clone, and some rows leave it out.

-,TRBJ1-1,-,TRBV6-5,CASSQIKGNTEAFF,TGTGCCAGCAGCCAAATCAAGGGAAACACTGAAGCTTTCTTT
TRBD1,TRBJ1-5,-,TRBV6-5,CASSLNRGNKPQHF,TGTGCCAGCAGCCTTAACAGGGGGAATAAGCCCCAGCATTTT
-,TRBJ1-5,-,TRBV7-9,CASSLSGVYQPQHF,TGTGCCAGCAGCTTATCAGGGGTTTACCAGCCCCAGCATTTT
-,TRBJ2-5,-,TRBV18,CASSQNTGAETQYF,TGTGCCAGCTCCCAAAACACGGGAGCAGAGACCCAGTACTTC
-,TRBJ1-5,-,TRBV15,CAISTAPRNQPQHF,TGTGCCATCTCGACAGCCCCTCGCAATCAGCCCCAGCATTTT
-,TRBJ2-7,-,TRBV7-6,CASGAGSSYEQYF,TGTGCCAGCGGGGCGGGGAGCTCCTACGAGCAGTACTTC
TRBD2,TRBJ2-3,-,TRBV19,CASRGVAGGLHDTQYF,TGTGCCAGTAGAGGGGTAGCGGGGGGTTTACATGATACGCAGTATTTT
TRBD1,TRBJ2-5,-,TRBV27,CASSGGQQETQYF,TGTGCCAGCAGTGGGGGACAGCAAGAGACCCAGTACTTC
-,TRBJ2-1,-,TRBV6-1,CATSPGASYNEQFF,TGTGCCACCTCGCCGGGGGCCAGCTACAATGAGCAGTTCTTC
-,TRBJ2-1,-,TRBV9,CASGWGSPSYNEQFF,TGTGCCAGCGGTTGGGGTAGCCCTTCATACAATGAGCAGTTCTTC
-,TRBJ2-7,once,TRBV28,CASSPNRGGNSYEQYF,TGTGCCAGCAGCCCTAATCGCGGGGGCAACTCCTACGAGCAGTACTTC
-,TRBJ1-1,-,TRBV27,CASSYSVNTEAFF,TGTGCCAGCAGTTACTCGGTGAACACTGAAGCTTTCTTT
TRBD1,TRBJ2-1,-,TRBV12-5,CASGGTGGYNEQFF,TGTGCTAGTGGAGGGACAGGGGGCTACAATGAGCAGTTCTTC